This paragraph covers one TCR beta chain sequence. The antigen remains undetermined. Germline and genes: mouse. The read terminates 1 residue before the CDR3 end, so the remaining end is supplied by the germline J gene. Germline V gene data show CDR1 as KGHPV and CDR2 as FQNQEV (reference sequence). The CDR3 consists of 14 residues. The V end was cut by 6 bases, the J end by 3 bases, with 9 bases between. Assay: immunoSEQ multiplex PCR; the TCRdb copy retains only in-frame clones and omits some. This sample carries roughly 3,000 clones, approximately 52% of them seen once, and the ten largest clones take 25% to 30%. Sample time point: mouse harvest day 7 after allogeneic transplant. Tail vein injection delivered 10^7 T-cell-depleted bone marrow cells and 10^6 splenic CD5+ T cells. This mouse GVHD model was MHC-mismatched B6 to BALB/c, profiled day 7 or 14. The sample originates from a study of tissue T cells after allogeneic stem cell transplantation.

Overall study results and limits: Limitations included a small, clinically heterogeneous cohort and limited sampling depth. Shared clones across patients were few; motif clustering revealed tissue-specific shared signatures.

Sequenced input: spleen. This clonotype was sampled from a female BALB/c mouse given C57BL/6 T cells with graft-versus-host disease after an allogeneic hematopoietic cell transplant. The chain recombines TRBV26 with TRBJ1-6; D might be TRBD1 (6 bases). TRBJ1-6 is an ORF for which the function is uncertain. The CDR3: CASSPGVYNSPLYF. The sequenced part of the CDR3 DNA is TGTGCCAGCAGCCCAGGGGTCTATAATTCGCCCCTCTAC.